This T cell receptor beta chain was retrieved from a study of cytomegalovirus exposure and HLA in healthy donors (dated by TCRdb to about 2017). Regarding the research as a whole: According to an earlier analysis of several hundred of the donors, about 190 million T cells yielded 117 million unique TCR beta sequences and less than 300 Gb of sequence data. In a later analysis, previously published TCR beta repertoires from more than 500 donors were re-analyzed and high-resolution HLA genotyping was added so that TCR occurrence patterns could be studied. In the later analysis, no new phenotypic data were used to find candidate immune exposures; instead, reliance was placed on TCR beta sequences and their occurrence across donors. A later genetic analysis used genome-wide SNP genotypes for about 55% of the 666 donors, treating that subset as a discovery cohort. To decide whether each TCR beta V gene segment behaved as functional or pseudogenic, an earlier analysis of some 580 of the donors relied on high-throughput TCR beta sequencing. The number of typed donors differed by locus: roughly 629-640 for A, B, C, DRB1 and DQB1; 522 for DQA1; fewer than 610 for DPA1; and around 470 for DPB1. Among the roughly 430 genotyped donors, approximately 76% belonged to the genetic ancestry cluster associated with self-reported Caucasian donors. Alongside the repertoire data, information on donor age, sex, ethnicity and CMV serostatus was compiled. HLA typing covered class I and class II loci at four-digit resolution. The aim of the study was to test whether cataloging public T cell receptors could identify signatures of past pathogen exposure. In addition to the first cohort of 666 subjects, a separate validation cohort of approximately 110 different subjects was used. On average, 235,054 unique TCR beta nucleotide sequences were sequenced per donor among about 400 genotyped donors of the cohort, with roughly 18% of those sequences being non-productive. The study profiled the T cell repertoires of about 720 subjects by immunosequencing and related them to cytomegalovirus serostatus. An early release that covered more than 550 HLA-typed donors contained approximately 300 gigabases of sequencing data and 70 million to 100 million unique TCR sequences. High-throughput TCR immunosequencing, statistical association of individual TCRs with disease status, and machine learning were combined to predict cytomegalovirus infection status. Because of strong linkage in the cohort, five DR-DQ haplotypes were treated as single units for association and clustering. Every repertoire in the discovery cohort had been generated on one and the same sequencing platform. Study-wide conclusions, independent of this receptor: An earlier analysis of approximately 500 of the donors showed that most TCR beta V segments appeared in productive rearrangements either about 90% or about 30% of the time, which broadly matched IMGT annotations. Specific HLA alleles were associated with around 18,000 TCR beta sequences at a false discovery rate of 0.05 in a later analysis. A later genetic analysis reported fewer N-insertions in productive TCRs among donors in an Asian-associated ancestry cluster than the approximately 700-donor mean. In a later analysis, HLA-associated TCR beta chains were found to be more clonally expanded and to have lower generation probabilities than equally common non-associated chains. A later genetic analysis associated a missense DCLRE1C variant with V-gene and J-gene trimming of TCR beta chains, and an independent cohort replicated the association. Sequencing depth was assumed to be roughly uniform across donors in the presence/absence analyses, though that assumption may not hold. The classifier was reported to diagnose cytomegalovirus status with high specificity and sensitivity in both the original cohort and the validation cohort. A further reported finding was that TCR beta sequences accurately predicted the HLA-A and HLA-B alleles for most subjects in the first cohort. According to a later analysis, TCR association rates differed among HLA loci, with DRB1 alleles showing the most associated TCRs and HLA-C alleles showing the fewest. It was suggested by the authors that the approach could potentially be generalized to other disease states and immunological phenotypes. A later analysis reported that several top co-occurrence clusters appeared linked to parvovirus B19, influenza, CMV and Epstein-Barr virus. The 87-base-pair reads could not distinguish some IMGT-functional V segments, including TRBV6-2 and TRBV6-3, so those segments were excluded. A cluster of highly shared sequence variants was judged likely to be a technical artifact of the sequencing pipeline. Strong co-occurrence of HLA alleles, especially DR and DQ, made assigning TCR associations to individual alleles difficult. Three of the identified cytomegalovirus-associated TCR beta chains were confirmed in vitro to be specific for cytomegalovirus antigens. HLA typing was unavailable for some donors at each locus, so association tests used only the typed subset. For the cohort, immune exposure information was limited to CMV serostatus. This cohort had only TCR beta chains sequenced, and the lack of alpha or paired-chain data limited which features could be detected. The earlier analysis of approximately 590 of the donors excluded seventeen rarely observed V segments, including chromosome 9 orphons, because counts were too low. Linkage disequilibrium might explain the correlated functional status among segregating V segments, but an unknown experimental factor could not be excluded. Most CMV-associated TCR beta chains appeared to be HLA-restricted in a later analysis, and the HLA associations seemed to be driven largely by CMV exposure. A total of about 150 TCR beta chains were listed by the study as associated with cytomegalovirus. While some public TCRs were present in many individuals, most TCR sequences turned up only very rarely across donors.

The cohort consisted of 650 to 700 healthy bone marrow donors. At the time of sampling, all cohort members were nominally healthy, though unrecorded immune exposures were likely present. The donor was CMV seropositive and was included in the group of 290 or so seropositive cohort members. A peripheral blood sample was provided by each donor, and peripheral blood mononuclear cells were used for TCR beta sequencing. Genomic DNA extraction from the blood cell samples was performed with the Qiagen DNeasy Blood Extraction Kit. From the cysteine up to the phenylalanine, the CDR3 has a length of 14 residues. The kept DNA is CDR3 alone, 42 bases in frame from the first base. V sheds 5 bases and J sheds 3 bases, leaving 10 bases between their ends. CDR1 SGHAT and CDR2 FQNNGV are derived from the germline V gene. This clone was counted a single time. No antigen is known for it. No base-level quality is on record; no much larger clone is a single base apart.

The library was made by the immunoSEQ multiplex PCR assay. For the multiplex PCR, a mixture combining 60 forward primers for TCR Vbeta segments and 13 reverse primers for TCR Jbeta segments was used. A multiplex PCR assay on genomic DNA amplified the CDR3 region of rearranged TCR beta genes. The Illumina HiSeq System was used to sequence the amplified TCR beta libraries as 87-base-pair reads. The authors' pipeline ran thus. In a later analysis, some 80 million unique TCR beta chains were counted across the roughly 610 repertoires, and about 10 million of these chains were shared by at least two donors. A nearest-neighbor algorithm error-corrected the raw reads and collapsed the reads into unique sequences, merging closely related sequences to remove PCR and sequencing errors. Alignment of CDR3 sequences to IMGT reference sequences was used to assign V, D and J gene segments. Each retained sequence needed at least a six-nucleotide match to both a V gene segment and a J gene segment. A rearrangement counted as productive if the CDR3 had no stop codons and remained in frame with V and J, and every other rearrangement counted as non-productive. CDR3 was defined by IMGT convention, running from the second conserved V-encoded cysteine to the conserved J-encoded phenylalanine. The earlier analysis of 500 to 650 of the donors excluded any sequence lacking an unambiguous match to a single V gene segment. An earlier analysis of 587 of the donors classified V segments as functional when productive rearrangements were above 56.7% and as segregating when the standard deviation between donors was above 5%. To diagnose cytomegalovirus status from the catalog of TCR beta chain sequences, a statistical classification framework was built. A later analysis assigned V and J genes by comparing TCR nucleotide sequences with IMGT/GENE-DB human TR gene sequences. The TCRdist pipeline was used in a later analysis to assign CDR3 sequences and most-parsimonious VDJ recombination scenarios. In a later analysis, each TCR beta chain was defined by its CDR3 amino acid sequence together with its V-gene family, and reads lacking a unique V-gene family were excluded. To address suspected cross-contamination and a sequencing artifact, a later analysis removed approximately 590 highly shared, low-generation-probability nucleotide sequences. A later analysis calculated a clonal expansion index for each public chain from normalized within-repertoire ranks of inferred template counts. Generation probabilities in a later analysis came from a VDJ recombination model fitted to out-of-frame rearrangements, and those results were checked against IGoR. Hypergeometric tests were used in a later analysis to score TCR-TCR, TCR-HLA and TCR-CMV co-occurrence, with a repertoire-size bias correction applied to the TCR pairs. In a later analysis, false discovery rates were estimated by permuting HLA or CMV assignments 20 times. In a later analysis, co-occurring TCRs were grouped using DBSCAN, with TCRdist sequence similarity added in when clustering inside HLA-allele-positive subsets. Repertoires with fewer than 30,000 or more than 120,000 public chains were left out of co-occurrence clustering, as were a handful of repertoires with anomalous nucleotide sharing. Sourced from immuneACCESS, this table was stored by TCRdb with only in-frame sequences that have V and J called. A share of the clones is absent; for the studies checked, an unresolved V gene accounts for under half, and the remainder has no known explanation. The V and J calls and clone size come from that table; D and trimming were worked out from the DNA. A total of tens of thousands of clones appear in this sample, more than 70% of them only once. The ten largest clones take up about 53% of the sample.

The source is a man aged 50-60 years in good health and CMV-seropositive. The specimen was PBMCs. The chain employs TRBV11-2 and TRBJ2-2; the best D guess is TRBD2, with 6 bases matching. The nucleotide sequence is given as TGTGCCAGCAGCATGGGACTTTACACCGGGGAGCTGTTTTTT. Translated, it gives CASSMGLYTGELFF.